One sample yielded the 24 T cell receptor beta chains listed below, sequenced in a study of T cells in Graves' hyperthyroidism and ophthalmopathy (dated by TCRdb to 2018 to 2020). The library was produced with multiplex PCR. The data were produced on an Illumina HiSeq 2000. TCR beta CDR3 regions were amplified from RNA transcripts. For the first round of RT-PCR on the TCR CDR3, the HTBI primer set was used together with the Qiagen OneStep RT-PCR kit. TCRdb itself trimmed the public reads at Q25 with fastp, ran MiXCR and retained productive beta chains. Identical CDR3 protein sequences are pooled into one entry, listed with their most common genes and DNA. The sample table contains around 420,000 distinct CDR3 sequences; only one count was recorded for about 13% of them. About 4.9% of the sample lies in the top ten. The sample was blood. The receptors derive from a woman aged 18-30 years with Graves' hyperthyroidism.

The chain is built from TRBV19 and TRBJ1-1, with no clear D. Germline V gives CDR1 LNHDA, CDR2 SQIVND (reference sequence). The CDR3 contains 14 residues. Trimming removed 7 bases from V and 1 base from J, with 13 bases in between. The CDR3 here is CASMWAAGNTEAFF. In DNA form, the CDR3 reads TGTGCCAGTATGTGGGCTGCGGGGAACACTGAAGCTTTCTTT.

As for this clonotype: This sequence may be a read error, since a much larger clone differs from it by one base. This chain uses TRBV19 with TRBJ2-5, with D perhaps assigned TRBD1 or TRBD2 (6 bases each). With 5 bases removed from V and 4 bases from J, the gap between germline ends came to 14 bases. Germline lookup yields CDR1 LNHDA and CDR2 SQIVND (reference sequence). The CDR3 has 14 amino acids. The chain's CDR3 is CASSEDRGRETQYF. The DNA for the CDR3 is TGTGCCAGTAGTGAGGACCGGGGGCGAGAGACCCAGTACTTC.

This clonotype was picked up many times. J is TRBJ1-2 and V is TRBV6-1; TRBD1 matches at 9 bases. The V segment lost 7 bases and the J segment 1 base; nucleotides outside the gene matches: 13. The CDR3 runs 17 residues. From germline, CDR1 is MNHNS and CDR2 SASEGT. CDR3 coding DNA: TGTGCCAGCACTCACCTGGGACAGGGACTTGTTAACTATGGCTACACCTTC. This gives the protein CASTHLGQGLVNYGYTF.

This clonotype was picked up many times. The chain employs TRBV20-1 and TRBJ1-1, with D perhaps matching TRBD1 (6 bases). This CDR3 has 13 residues. Germline assignment: CDR1 DFQATT and CDR2 SNEGSKA (reference sequence). V shed 4 bases and J shed 0 bases, with 9 bases lying between them. In DNA, the CDR3 is TGCAGTGCTATACGGACAGTGAACACTGAAGCTTTCTTT. Translating it yields CSAIRTVNTEAFF.

The chain recombines TRBV20-1 with TRBJ1-6; TRBD1 is a possible D gene (5 bases). Germline CDR1 reads DFQATT; CDR2 reads SNEGSKA (reference sequence). The CDR3 has 15 amino acids. The germline V and J ends were trimmed by 3 bases and 1 base, with 10 bases remaining between them. The CDR3 loop is CSASRGGSYNSPLHF. The DNA for the CDR3 is TGCAGTGCTAGTCGCGGGGGATCCTATAATTCACCCCTCCACTTT.

This clonotype was found many times. The rearrangement uses TRBV5-1 and TRBJ2-7; TRBD1 is a possible D gene (6 bases). This CDR3 has 17 amino acids. Trimming stripped 4 bases from V and 2 bases from J, with 22 bases between. Germline values: CDR1 SGHRS, CDR2 YFSETQ. The CDR3 DNA reads as TGCGCCAGCAGCCTTACCCCGGACAGCATGGGAACCTACGAGCAGTACTTC. Amino acids: CASSLTPDSMGTYEQYF.

This clonotype was counted many times. The chain couples TRBV28 to TRBJ2-3; TRBD2 agrees at 8 bases. This CDR3 has 13 residues. The germline V gene has CDR1 MDHEN and CDR2 SYDVKM. V trimming: 1 base; J trimming: 9 bases; junction bases outside the gene matches: 3. The CDR3 sequence is CASSLLAGKTQYF. Written as DNA, the CDR3 is TGTGCCAGCAGTTTATTAGCGGGGAAAACGCAGTATTTT.

This clonotype occurred a few times. The chain couples TRBV6-5 to TRBJ2-2, with D unresolved. CDR3 length: 16 amino acids. Per the germline V gene, CDR1 is MNHEY and CDR2 is SVGAGI. V lost 0 bases and J lost 4, with 12 bases in between. The CDR3 DNA is TGTGCCAGCAGTTACTCAAGCCCGGCTAGCACCGGGGAGCTGTTTTTT. This sequence encodes CASSYSSPASTGELFF.

The table lists this clonotype with many counts. This chain connects TRBV29-1 to TRBJ2-5; D possibly matches TRBD1 or TRBD2 (6 bases each). This CDR3 spans 14 amino acids. Trimming removed 2 bases from V and 5 bases from J, with 15 bases in between. Germline assignment: CDR1 SQVTM and CDR2 ANQGSEA. The CDR3 protein is CSVESGARWETQYF. The CDR3 coding sequence is TGCAGCGTTGAATCGGGGGCACGATGGGAGACCCAGTACTTC.

The table lists this clonotype with many counts. The CDR3 spells CASSSLALSYNEQFF. Written as DNA, the CDR3 is TGTGCCAGCAGCTCTCTAGCGCTCTCCTACAATGAGCAGTTCTTC. This chain connects TRBV11-2 to TRBJ2-1, with D perhaps TRBD2 (6 bases). CDR1 is SGHAT, CDR2 FQNNGV, per germline. Trimming pared 4 bases from V and 0 bases from J, leaving 10 bases between. CDR3 size: 15 residues.

This clonotype was recorded at least ten times. The CDR3 DNA is TGCAGTGCTAGTATGGGTAACTATGGCTACACCTTC. It codes for CSASMGNYGYTF. V and J are TRBV20-1 and TRBJ1-2; D call uncertain. Trimming removed 3 bases from V and 1 base from J, with 6 bases in between. Germline assignment: CDR1 DFQATT and CDR2 SNEGSKA (reference sequence). CDR3 size: 12 residues.

This clonotype has ten or more counts. V gene TRBV7-9 combines with J gene TRBJ1-2; D is unresolved. V was trimmed by 2 bases and J by 4 bases, leaving 11 bases between them. Germline V lookup: CDR1 SEHNR, CDR2 FQNEAQ (reference sequence). The CDR3 has 14 residues. This chain's CDR3 is CASSLFQAGYGYTF. The DNA of the CDR3 is TGTGCCAGCAGCTTATTTCAGGCTGGCTATGGCTACACCTTC.

The chain has TRBV19 and TRBJ1-6; D unresolved. The CDR3 loop spans 16 amino acids. Germline V gene sequence: CDR1 LNHDA, CDR2 SQIVND (reference sequence). Trimming cost V 0 bases and J 9 bases, with 15 bases left between them. CDR3 nucleotide sequence: TGTGCCAGTAGTATAGAAGGCACCAACCGGATTTCACCCCTCCACTTT. Translated: CASSIEGTNRISPLHF.

The chain has TRBV12-3 or TRBV12-4 and TRBJ2-2, with D maybe TRBD2 (5 bases). The CDR3 has 15 residues. Between the trimmed V and J ends, which lost 6 bases and 5 bases, there was a span of 16 bases. Here the CDR3 reads CASRIAIVGTGELFF. The CDR3 coding sequence is TGTGCCAGCAGAATAGCGATAGTTGGAACCGGGGAGCTGTTTTTT.

This clonotype was picked up many times. The chain has TRBV7-2 and TRBJ2-5; 7 positions agree with TRBD1. CDR3 length: 13 residues. Trimming removed 5 bases from V and 3 bases from J; junction bases left unmatched: 3. CDR1 and CDR2 from the germline V gene are SGHTA and FQGNSA. The CDR3 protein is CASSIGTEETQYF. The CDR3 DNA is TGTGCCAGCAGCATTGGGACAGAAGAGACCCAGTACTTC.

This clonotype was counted a single time. The chain links TRBV2 to TRBJ1-1; D might be TRBD1 (6 bases). Per the germline V gene, CDR1 is SNHLY and CDR2 is FYNNEI. The CDR3 length is 14 residues. Trimming removed 5 bases at V and 3 bases at J, with 13 bases between. CDR3 coding DNA: TGTGCCAGCAGTATAAGCAGGGGCTACACTGAAGCTTTCTTT. Its translation: CASSISRGYTEAFF.

This clonotype showed up many times. The chain employs TRBV11-3 and TRBJ2-1, with TRBD2 matching 10 bases. CDR1 SGHNT and CDR2 YENEEA come from the germline V gene. The CDR3 is 15 residues long. With 5 bases clipped from V and 4 bases from J, the junction kept 5 bases outside the gene matches. The CDR3 region has the DNA TGTGCCAGCAGCCCCCGGACTAGCGGATACAATGAGCAGTTCTTC. Translating gives CASSPRTSGYNEQFF.

This clonotype was counted many times. This rearrangement joins TRBV7-9 to TRBJ2-7; 8 nucleotides agree with TRBD2. CDR3 length equals 17 residues. Germline V gene data show CDR1 as SEHNR and CDR2 as FQNEAQ (reference sequence). V was clipped by 3 bases and J by 0 bases; unmatched bases: 10. CDR3 sequence: CASSFPLAVPSSYEQYF. Here the CDR3 DNA reads TGTGCCAGCAGCTTCCCACTAGCGGTACCAAGCTCCTACGAGCAGTACTTC.

The V and J genes are TRBV24-1 and TRBJ2-1, with 10 bases fitting TRBD1. CDR1 and CDR2 from the germline V gene are KGHDR and SFDVKD. Trimming cost V 3 bases and J 10 bases; bases outside gene matches: 8. This CDR3 region has 15 residues. As DNA, the CDR3 is TGTGCCACCAGTGATCACGGGACAGGGGCATGGGAGCAGTTCTTC. Protein sequence: CATSDHGTGAWEQFF.

CDR3 sequence: CASSLALQSIADTQYF. The CDR3 bases are TGTGCCAGCAGCTTAGCGTTGCAGAGCATAGCAGATACGCAGTATTTT. This sequence joins TRBV7-9 and TRBJ2-3; D is undetermined. The germline CDR1 and CDR2 sequences are SEHNR and FQNEAQ (reference sequence). Between the trimmed V and J ends, which lost 0 bases and 4 bases, there was a span of 14 bases. The CDR3 covers 16 residues.

The chain couples TRBV7-9 to TRBJ2-6, with D maybe TRBD1 (6 bases). Germline V gene sequence: CDR1 SEHNR, CDR2 FQNEAQ (reference sequence). CDR3 length equals 17 residues. Between the trimmed V and J ends, which lost 1 base and 0 bases, there was a span of 10 bases. The CDR3 DNA follows: TGTGCCAGCAGCTTAGAAAGGGGGATCTCTGGGGCCAACGTCCTGACTTTC. It translates to CASSLERGISGANVLTF. Full variable domain (rest looked up from reference TRBV7-9 and TRBJ2-6): DTGVSQNPRHKITKRGQNVTFRCDPISEHNRLYWYRQTLGQGPEFLTYFQNEAQLEKSRLLSDRFSAERPKGSFSTLEIQRTEQGDSAMYLCASSLERGISGANVLTFGAGSRLTVL.

The table lists this clonotype with many counts. The rearrangement joins TRBV12-3 or TRBV12-4 to TRBJ2-1; D is unresolved. Trimming removed 6 bases from V and 2 bases from J, with 11 bases in between. The CDR3 has 14 residues. The CDR3 spells CASSYSAAYNEQFF. CDR3 coding DNA: TGTGCCAGCAGCTACAGCGCGGCCTACAATGAGCAGTTCTTC.

This clonotype appeared many times. This chain connects TRBV14 to TRBJ2-1; 8 nucleotides line up with TRBD2. This CDR3 spans 18 amino acids. Losses at the gene ends were 6 bases for V and 1 base for J; bases not matched to a gene: 14. Germline assignment: CDR1 SGHDN and CDR2 FVKESK. CDR3 sequence: CASSLSPLSGGSYNEQFF. The CDR3 DNA is TGTGCCAGCAGTCTCTCCCCCCTGAGCGGGGGTTCCTACAATGAGCAGTTCTTC.

In its sample, this clonotype was seen many times. The gene calls are TRBV20-1 and TRBJ2-1; D is possibly TRBD1 (6 bases). Germline CDR1 is DFQATT and CDR2 is SNEGSKA (reference sequence). The CDR3 consists of 12 residues. With 6 bases removed from V and 9 bases from J, the gap between germline ends came to 15 bases. The CDR3 sequence is CSASQGPGEQFF. The CDR3, as DNA: TGCAGTGCCTCGCAGGGGCCGGGTGAGCAGTTCTTC.